Sequencing of this T cell receptor beta chain was carried out in a study of control samples from healthy donors and cancer patients. The CDR3 runs 15 residues. Germline V gives CDR1 SEHNR, CDR2 FQNEAQ (reference sequence). The ends were cut back, 3 bases at V and 4 bases at J, with 13 bases in the middle. For this clone: This sample includes further DNA sequences coding for the same CDR3.

Using immunoSEQ multiplex PCR, the repertoire was profiled, and TCRdb retains in-frame clones only, with some absent. This table lists about 190,000 clones. This clonotype originated in a woman aged 25 to 39 in good health. Sequenced sample: blood. The J gene is TRBJ1-5, the V gene TRBV7-9; D is unresolved. The CDR3 DNA sequence: TGTGCCAGCAGCTTGGGTCCGGGATTTAATCAGCCCCAGCATTTT. It encodes CASSLGPGFNQPQHF. The full variable domain, rest sourced from reference TRBV7-9 and TRBJ1-5, is DTGVSQNPRHKITKRGQNVTFRCDPISEHNRLYWYRQTLGQGPEFLTYFQNEAQLEKSRLLSDRFSAERPKGSFSTLEIQRTEQGDSAMYLCASSLGPGFNQPQHFGDGTRLSIL.